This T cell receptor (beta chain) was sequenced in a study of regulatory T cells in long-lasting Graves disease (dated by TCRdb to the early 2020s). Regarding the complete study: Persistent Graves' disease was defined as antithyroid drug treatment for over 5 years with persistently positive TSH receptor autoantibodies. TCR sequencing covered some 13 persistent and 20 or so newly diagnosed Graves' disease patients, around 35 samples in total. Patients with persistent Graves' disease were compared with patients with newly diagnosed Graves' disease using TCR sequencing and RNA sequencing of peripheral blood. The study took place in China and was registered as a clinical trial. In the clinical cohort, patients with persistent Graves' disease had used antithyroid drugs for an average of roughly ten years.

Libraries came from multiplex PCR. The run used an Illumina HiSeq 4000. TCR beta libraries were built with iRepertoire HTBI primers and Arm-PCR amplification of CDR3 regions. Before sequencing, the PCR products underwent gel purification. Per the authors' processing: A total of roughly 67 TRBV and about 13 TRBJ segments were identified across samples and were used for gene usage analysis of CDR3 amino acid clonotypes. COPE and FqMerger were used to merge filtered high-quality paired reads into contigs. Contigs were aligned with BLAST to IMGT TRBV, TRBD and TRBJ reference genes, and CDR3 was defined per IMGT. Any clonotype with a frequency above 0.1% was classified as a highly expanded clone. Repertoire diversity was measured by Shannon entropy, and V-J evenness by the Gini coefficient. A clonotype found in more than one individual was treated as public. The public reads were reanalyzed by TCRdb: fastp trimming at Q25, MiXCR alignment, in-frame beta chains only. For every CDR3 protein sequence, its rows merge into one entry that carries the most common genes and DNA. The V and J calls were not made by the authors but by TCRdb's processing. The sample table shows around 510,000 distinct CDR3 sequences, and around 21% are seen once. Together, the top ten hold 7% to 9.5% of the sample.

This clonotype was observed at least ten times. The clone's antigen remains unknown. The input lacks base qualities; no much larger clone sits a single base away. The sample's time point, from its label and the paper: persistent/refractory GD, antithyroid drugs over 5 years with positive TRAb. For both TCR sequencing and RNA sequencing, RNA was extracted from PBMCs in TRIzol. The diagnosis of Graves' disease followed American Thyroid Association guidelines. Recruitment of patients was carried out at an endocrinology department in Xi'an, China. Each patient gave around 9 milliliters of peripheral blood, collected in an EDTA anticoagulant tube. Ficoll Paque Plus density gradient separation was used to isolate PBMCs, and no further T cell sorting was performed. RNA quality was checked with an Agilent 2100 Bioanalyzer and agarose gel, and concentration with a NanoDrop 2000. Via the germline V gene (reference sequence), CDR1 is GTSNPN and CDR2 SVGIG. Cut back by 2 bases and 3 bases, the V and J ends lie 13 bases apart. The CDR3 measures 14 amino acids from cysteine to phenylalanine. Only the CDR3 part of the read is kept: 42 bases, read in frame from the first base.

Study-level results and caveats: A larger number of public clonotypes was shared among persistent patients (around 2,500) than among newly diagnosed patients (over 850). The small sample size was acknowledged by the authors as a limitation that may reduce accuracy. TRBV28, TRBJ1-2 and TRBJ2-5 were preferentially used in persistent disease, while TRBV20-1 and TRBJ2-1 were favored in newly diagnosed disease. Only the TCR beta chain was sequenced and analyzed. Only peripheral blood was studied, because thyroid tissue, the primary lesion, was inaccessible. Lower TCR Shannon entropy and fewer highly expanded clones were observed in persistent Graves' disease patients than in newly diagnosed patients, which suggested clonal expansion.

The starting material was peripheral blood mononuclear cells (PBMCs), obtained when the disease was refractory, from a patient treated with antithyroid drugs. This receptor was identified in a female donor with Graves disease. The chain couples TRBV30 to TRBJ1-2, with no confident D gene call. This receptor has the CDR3 CAWSTLGEDYGYTF. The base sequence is TGTGCCTGGAGTACCCTGGGTGAGGACTATGGCTACACCTTC. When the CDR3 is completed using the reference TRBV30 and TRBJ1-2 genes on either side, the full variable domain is SQTIHQWPATLVQPVGSPLSLECTVEGTSNPNLYWYRQAAGRGLQLLFYSVGIGQISSEVPQNLSASRPQDRQFILSSKKLLLSDSGFYLCAWSTLGEDYGYTFGSGTRLTVV.